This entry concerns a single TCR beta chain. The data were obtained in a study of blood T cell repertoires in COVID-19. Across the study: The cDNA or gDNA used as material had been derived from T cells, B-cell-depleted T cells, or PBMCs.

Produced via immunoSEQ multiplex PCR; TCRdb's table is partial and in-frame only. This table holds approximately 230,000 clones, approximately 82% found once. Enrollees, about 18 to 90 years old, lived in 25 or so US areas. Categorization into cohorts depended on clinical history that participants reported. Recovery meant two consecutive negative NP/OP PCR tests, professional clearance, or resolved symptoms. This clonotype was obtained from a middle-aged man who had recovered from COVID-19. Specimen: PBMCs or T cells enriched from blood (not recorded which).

CDR3 residues: CATWEDSGRVDEQFF. CDR3 nucleotides: TGTGCCACTTGGGAGGATAGCGGGAGGGTCGATGAGCAGTTCTTC. V gene TRBV28 combines with J gene TRBJ2-1, with 11 nucleotides matching TRBD2. The CDR3 is 15 residues long. V gave up 10 bases and J gave up 8 bases; unmatched junction bases: 13. The germline CDR1 and CDR2 sequences are MDHEN and SYDVKM.